The next 10 T cell receptor beta chains were all read from a single sample in a study of Graves' ophthalmopathy and Graves' hyperthyroidism. Amplifying from RNA transcripts, the study obtained TCR beta CDR3 regions. HTBI primers were used in a first-round RT-PCR, which preceded a second-round multiplex PCR. TCRdb re-called the multiplex PCR reads through MiXCR, storing one row per CDR3 protein. The sample lists around 1.1 million distinct CDR3 sequences; about 35% were seen once. The sequenced sample was peripheral blood or thyroid tissue (not recorded which). These receptors were taken from an adult man with Graves' hyperthyroidism.

The rearrangement joins TRBV3-1 to TRBJ2-7; tentative D call: TRBD1 (6 bases). The CDR3 has 14 residues. Deletions cut 5 bases from V and 4 bases from J, with 15 bases between. Germline V lookup: CDR1 LGHDT, CDR2 YNNKEL (reference sequence). CDR3 bases: TGTGCCAGCAGCAACTACGGACAGACATACGAGCAGTACTTC. Translated, it gives CASSNYGQTYEQYF.

This clonotype was observed many times. The chain has TRBV25-1 and TRBJ2-7; weak D call: TRBD2 (6 bases). The V gene lost 4 bases and the J gene lost 4 bases, with 11 bases spanning the gap. CDR1 and CDR2 from the germline V gene are MGHDK and SYGVNS. This CDR3 has 13 amino acids. CDR3 coding DNA: TGTGCCAGCAGTGCCCCGACTAGATACGAGCAGTACTTC. It yields the protein CASSAPTRYEQYF.

This clonotype was counted ten times or more. The chain recombines TRBV7-6 with TRBJ2-2; no clear D. The CDR3 has 12 residues. The germline V and J ends were trimmed by 5 bases and 7 bases, with 8 bases remaining between them. CDR1 and CDR2 from the germline V gene are SGHVS and FNYEAQ. DNA of the CDR3: TGTGCCAGCAGCCGTCCAGTCGGGGAGCTGTTTTTT. Protein sequence: CASSRPVGELFF.

The chain employs TRBV4-3 and TRBJ2-7; unclear D gene. Germline CDR1 LGHNA, CDR2 YSLEER. The CDR3 is made up of 15 amino acids. With 0 bases removed from V and 1 base from J, the gap between germline ends came to 10 bases. The CDR3 DNA sequence: TGCGCCAGCAGCCAAGACACCGAACGTTCCTACGAGCAGTACTTC. It specifies CASSQDTERSYEQYF.

This clonotype was counted ten times or more. The genes are TRBV6-1 and TRBJ1-2, with D maybe TRBD1 (5 bases). The V end was cut by 2 bases, the J end by 7 bases, with 14 bases between. The CDR3 loop spans 14 amino acids. The germline V gene has CDR1 MNHNS and CDR2 SASEGT. CDR3: CASSESQGWSGYTF. The CDR3 nucleotides read TGTGCCAGCAGTGAAAGCCAGGGATGGAGTGGCTACACCTTC.

The chain is built from TRBV10-3 and TRBJ2-3; TRBD2 matches at 10 bases. The V and J ends lost 2 bases and 3 bases, in that order; junction bases with no gene match: 2. Germline CDR1 and CDR2: ENHRY and SYGVKD. The CDR3 runs 15 residues. The CDR3 spells CAISETSGITDTQYF. The DNA of the CDR3 is TGTGCCATCAGTGAGACTAGCGGGATTACAGATACGCAGTATTTT.

This clonotype came up many times. The chain links TRBV7-9 to TRBJ1-6, with 11 positions matching TRBD1. V lost 5 bases, J lost 8 bases, and 8 bases stayed unmatched. This CDR3 comprises 16 residues. Germline CDR1 reads SEHNR; CDR2 reads FQNEAQ (reference sequence). The CDR3: CASSLLDRGRYSPLHF. The CDR3 DNA reads as TGTGCCAGCAGCCTCCTGGACAGGGGGCGTTATTCACCCCTCCACTTT.

The chain combines TRBV29-1 with TRBJ2-7, with 14 bases that match TRBD2. CDR3 length: 14 amino acids. The germline V gene encodes CDR1 SQVTM and CDR2 ANQGSEA. V was clipped by 7 bases and J by 5 bases; unmatched bases: 7. The CDR3 nucleotides read TGCAGCGCGCGGAGACTAGCGGGGGGGCACGAGCAGTACTTC. Protein product: CSARRLAGGHEQYF.

This clonotype was picked up a small number of times. J is TRBJ1-5 and V is TRBV2; D is uncertain. CDR3 length: 14 residues. Germline V gene sequence: CDR1 SNHLY, CDR2 FYNNEI. With 5 bases removed from V and 9 bases from J, the gap between germline ends came to 17 bases. The CDR3 spells CASSLGSVFLPQHF. In nucleotides, the CDR3 is TGTGCCAGCAGTTTGGGGTCCGTTTTCTTGCCCCAGCATTTT.

V is TRBV9 and J is TRBJ1-2; the D is unclear. V was cut by 3 bases and J by 7 bases, with 16 bases left in between. CDR3 size: 14 residues. Germline V gene lookup returns CDR1 SGDLS and CDR2 YYNGEE. The chain's CDR3 is CASSADPSLSGYTF. In nucleotides, the CDR3 is TGTGCCAGCAGCGCTGACCCTAGTCTGTCTGGCTACACCTTC.